Following are 10 T cell receptor beta chains from one sample sequenced in a study of T-cell reconstitution after alpha-beta-depleted transplantation in children. Unique molecular identifiers were incorporated when the TCRbeta library was constructed. TCRdb reprocessed the PCR reads with MiXCR, giving one entry per CDR3 protein. The sample shows hundreds of thousands of distinct CDR3 sequences, approximately 14% of them seen only once. The material was PBMCs, obtained before TCRalphabeta/CD19-depleted stem cell transplant. These receptors all stem from a girl aged 2 to 10 with congenital amegakaryocytic thrombocytopenia, due to receive a stem cell transplant.

In DNA form, the CDR3 reads TGTGCCAGCAGCTCTATAGGGGGGTCCGTGACGCAGGAGAGCTCTGGGGCCAACGTCCTGACTTTC. Its translation is CASSSIGGSVTQESSGANVLTF. The V call is TRBV7-1, the J call TRBJ2-6; either TRBD1 or TRBD2 may supply D (6 bases each). TRBV7-1 is marked as an open reading frame, function uncertain. Trimming stripped 3 bases from V and 0 bases from J, with 27 bases between. This CDR3 has 22 amino acids.

The J gene is TRBJ2-1, the V gene TRBV5-1; 10 nucleotides align to TRBD2. Germline values: CDR1 SGHRS, CDR2 YFSETQ. The V gene end was trimmed by 3 bases and the J gene end by 6 bases; junction bases not matched to a gene: 6. CDR3 length equals 15 residues. The CDR3 region is CASSYLSGRANEQFF. CDR3 nucleotide sequence: TGCGCCAGCAGCTACCTAAGCGGGAGGGCCAATGAGCAGTTCTTC. Full variable domain (outside the CDR3, taken from reference TRBV5-1 and TRBJ2-1): KAGVTQTPRYLIKTRGQQVTLSCSPISGHRSVSWYQQTPGQGLQFLFEYFSETQRNKGNFPGRFSGRQFSNSRSEMNVSTLELGDSALYLCASSYLSGRANEQFFGPGTRLTVL.

This clonotype was recorded a few times. The chain joins TRBV5-1 to TRBJ2-2, with 9 nucleotides matching TRBD1. The V gene end was trimmed by 0 bases and the J gene end by 3 bases; junction bases not matched to a gene: 6. The length of the CDR3 is 17 residues. Germline V gene sequence: CDR1 SGHRS, CDR2 YFSETQ. The CDR3 DNA sequence: TGCGCCAGCAGCTTGGGGGACAGGGAGTTTCACACCGGGGAGCTGTTTTTT. This sequence encodes CASSLGDREFHTGELFF.

The J gene is TRBJ2-7, the V gene TRBV5-1; D is unclear. V lost 5 bases and J 2 bases, leaving 17 bases between the germline ends. Germline assignment: CDR1 SGHRS and CDR2 YFSETQ. CDR3 length: 15 residues. In nucleotides, the CDR3 is TGCGCCAGCAGGCGGCTAGTGTGGGTCCCCTACGAGCAGTACTTC. It specifies CASRRLVWVPYEQYF.

The rearrangement uses TRBV10-1 and TRBJ2-1; D not resolved. This CDR3 is built from 16 residues. The ends were cut back, 3 bases at V and 0 bases at J, with 12 bases in the middle. The germline gives CDR1 WNHNN, CDR2 SYGVQD (reference sequence). DNA for the CDR3: TGCGCCAGCAGTGATCCTTACGGTCCCTCCTACAATGAGCAGTTCTTC. This sequence encodes CASSDPYGPSYNEQFF.

This clonotype has at least ten counts. The rearrangement uses TRBV5-1 and TRBJ1-1; no firm D call. Germline CDR1 and CDR2: SGHRS and YFSETQ. Trimming left V 3 bases short and J 3 bases short, with 9 bases between. This CDR3 is 13 amino acids long. In DNA form, the CDR3 reads TGCGCCAGCAGCTCCCGATCGTACACTGAAGCTTTCTTT. Translating gives CASSSRSYTEAFF.

V usage is TRBV5-5 and J usage is TRBJ2-2; 8 positions agree with TRBD2. V was clipped by 5 bases and J by 3 bases; unmatched bases: 9. This CDR3 region has 16 residues. Germline CDR1 is SGHKS and CDR2 is YYEKEE (reference sequence). The CDR3 protein is CASRPPAGEDTGELFF. CDR3 in DNA: TGTGCCAGCAGACCACCAGCGGGAGAGGACACCGGGGAGCTGTTTTTT.

The table lists this clonotype with a count of one. The genes are TRBV7-9 and TRBJ2-2; D is uncertain. Germline V gene sequence: CDR1 SEHNR, CDR2 FQNEAQ (reference sequence). V was shortened by 4 bases and J by 4 bases, with 7 bases between the two germline ends. CDR3 length equals 13 residues. The CDR3 DNA follows: TGTGCCAGCAGCTCAGCCATCACCGGGGAGCTGTTTTTT. Translation gives CASSSAITGELFF.

V gene TRBV5-5 combines with J gene TRBJ2-1; 8 nucleotides match TRBD1. Trimming removed 4 bases from V and 4 bases from J; junction bases left unmatched: 4. The CDR3 is 14 amino acids. Germline V CDR1 and CDR2: SGHKS, YYEKEE (reference sequence). The chain's CDR3 is CASSTGQGYNEQFF. CDR3 nucleotide sequence: TGTGCCAGCAGCACAGGACAGGGTTACAATGAGCAGTTCTTC.

The V gene is TRBV4-1, the J gene TRBJ1-1; 7 bases are shared with TRBD1. From germline, CDR1 is MGHRA and CDR2 YSYEKL. V was pared by 2 bases and J by 0 bases, with 3 bases of the junction left unmatched. The CDR3 is made up of 15 amino acids. The CDR3 protein is CASSQWDRVNTEAFF. CDR3 DNA sequence: TGCGCCAGCAGCCAATGGGACAGAGTGAACACTGAAGCTTTCTTT.